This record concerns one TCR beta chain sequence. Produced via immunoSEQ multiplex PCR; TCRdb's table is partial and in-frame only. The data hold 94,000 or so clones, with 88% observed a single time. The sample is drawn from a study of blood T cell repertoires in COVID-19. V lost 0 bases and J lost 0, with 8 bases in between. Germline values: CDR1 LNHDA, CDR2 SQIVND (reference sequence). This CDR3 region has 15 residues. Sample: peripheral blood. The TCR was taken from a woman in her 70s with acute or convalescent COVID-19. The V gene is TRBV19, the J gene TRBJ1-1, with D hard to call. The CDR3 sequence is CASSIDTGMNTEAFF. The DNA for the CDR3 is TGTGCCAGTAGTATAGATACGGGGATGAACACTGAAGCTTTCTTT.